Shown below are 8 T cell receptor beta chains from a single sample sequenced in a study of monozygotic twins with inflammatory bowel disease. TCRdb reanalyzed the 5' RACE reads, giving one entry per CDR3 protein sequence and no DNA. The sample has under 350,000 distinct CDR3 sequences; the top ten hold less than 6.5%. The material sequenced was blood. These receptors were taken from a human donor with ulcerative colitis or Crohn's disease, or a healthy co-twin of an affected twin (not recorded which).

V usage is TRBV11-2 and J usage is TRBJ2-7; TCRdb calls TRBD1, which cannot be checked without DNA. Germline V gene data show CDR1 as SGHAT and CDR2 as FQNNGV. This CDR3 spans 12 amino acids. The CDR3 region is CASKLYGGAEYF.

This chain links TRBV12-3 or TRBV12-4 with TRBJ1-4; TCRdb gives TRBD1 as the D gene, but with no DNA this cannot be confirmed. CDR3 length: 15 amino acids. This CDR3 is CASSSRDGANEKLFF.

V gene TRBV15 combines with J gene TRBJ1-6; TCRdb names TRBD1, which stays unverified in the absence of DNA. The CDR3 consists of 15 residues. CDR1 LNHNV and CDR2 YYDKDF come from the germline V gene (reference sequence). CDR3 in amino acids: CATSREVGGGTPLHF.

The chain is built from TRBV12-3 or TRBV12-4 and TRBJ2-3; TCRdb indicates TRBD1, and absent DNA this call remains unverified. CDR3 length: 14 amino acids. The CDR3 sequence: CASSFNAGGGTQYF.

The chain has TRBV11-2 and TRBJ2-1; the TCRdb D gene call, TRBD1, has no DNA to confirm it. From germline, CDR1 is SGHAT and CDR2 FQNNGV. The CDR3 has 12 amino acids. CDR3 sequence reads: CASSNYRLEQFF. The entire variable domain, with the rest obtained from reference TRBV11-2 and TRBJ2-1, is as follows: EAGVAQSPRYKIIEKRQSVAFWCNPISGHATLYWYQQILGQGPKLLIQFQNNGVVDDSQLPKDRFSAERLKGVDSTLKIQPAKLEDSAVYLCASSNYRLEQFFGPGTRLTVL.

The V call is TRBV5-1, the J call TRBJ2-3; there is no DNA to check the TCRdb D call of TRBD1. Germline V gene lookup returns CDR1 SGHRS and CDR2 YFSETQ. There are 15 residues in the CDR3. The CDR3 region is CASSGGRGGTDTQYF.

V is TRBV7-6 and J is TRBJ1-2; the TRBD1 assignment by TCRdb is unverifiable without DNA. The CDR3 extends over 15 amino acids. Germline CDR1 is SGHVS and CDR2 is FNYEAQ. The CDR3 is CASSFTGGADYGYTF.

The genes are TRBV6-5 and TRBJ2-3. Germline V lookup: CDR1 MNHEY, CDR2 SVGAGI. The CDR3 consists of 14 residues. The CDR3 loop is CASSYSPSTDTQYF.